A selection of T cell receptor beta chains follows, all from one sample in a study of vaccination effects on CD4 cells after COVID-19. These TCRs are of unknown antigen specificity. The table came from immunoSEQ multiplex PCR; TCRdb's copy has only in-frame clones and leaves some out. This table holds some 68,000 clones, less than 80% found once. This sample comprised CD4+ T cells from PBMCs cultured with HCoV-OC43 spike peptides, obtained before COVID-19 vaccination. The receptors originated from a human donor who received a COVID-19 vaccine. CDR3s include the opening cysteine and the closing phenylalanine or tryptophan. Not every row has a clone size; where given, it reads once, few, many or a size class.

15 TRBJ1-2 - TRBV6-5 CASKALGQGATGYTF
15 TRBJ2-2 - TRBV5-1 CASKPWTDRTGELFF
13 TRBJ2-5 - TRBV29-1 CSDRDATQETQYF
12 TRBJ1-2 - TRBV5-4 CASSLGGYGYTF
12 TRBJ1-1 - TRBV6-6 CASSRGPTEAFF
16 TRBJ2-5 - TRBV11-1 CASSLWGTARQETQYF
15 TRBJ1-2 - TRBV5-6 CASSLATGAVYGYTF
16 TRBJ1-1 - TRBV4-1 CASSQVPDTKNTEAFF
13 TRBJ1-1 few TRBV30 CAWSRTVNTEAFF
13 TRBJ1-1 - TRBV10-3 CAISALPHSEAFF
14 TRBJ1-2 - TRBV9 CASSRDVDVYGYTF
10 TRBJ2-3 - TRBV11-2 CASSSLTQYF
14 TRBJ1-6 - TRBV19 CASSPRQGDSPLHF
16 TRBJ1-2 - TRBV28 CASSFRVFQGAGGYTF
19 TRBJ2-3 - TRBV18 CASSPRIAGGSSSTDTQYF
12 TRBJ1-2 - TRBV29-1 CSVEEENYGYTF
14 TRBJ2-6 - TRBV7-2 CASSLVPGANVLTF
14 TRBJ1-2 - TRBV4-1 CASSQEVTNYGYTF
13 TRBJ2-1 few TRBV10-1 CASSDAPETMQFF
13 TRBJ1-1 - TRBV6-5 CASRINRDTEAFF
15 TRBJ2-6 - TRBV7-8 CASSFGGPGANVLTF
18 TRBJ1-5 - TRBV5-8 CASSRGTGGIYSNQPQHF
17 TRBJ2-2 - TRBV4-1 CASSQGIQGARTGELFF
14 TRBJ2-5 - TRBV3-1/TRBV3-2 CASSLGQGLETQYF
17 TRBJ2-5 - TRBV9 CASSLPATVSPGETQYF
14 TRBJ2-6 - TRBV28 CASSSGTGANVLTF
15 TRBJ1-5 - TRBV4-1 CASSQESSGPQPQHF
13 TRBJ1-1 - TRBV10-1 CASSLSGQGKAFF
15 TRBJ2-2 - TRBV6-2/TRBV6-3 CASSYGVFHTGELFF
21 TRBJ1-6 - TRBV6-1 CASSERRGGRGSMAYNSPLHF
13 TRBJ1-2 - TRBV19 CASSPDGLYGYTF
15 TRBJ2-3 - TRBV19 CASSARGGPVDTQYF
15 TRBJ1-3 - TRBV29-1 CSDLRQAPSGNTIYF
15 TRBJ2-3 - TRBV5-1 CASSTDFTRTDTQYF
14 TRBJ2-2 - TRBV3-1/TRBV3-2 CASRFAGRTGELFF
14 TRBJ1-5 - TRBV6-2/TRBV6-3 CASSYSITNQPQHF